The subject of this entry is one T cell receptor beta chain. No antigen is known for it. This sample is drawn from a study of T cell responses to AZD1222 COVID-19 vaccine. Germline CDR1 is SNHLY and CDR2 is FYNNEI. CDR3 length: 14 amino acids. V was pared by 6 bases and J by 4 bases, with 6 bases of the junction left unmatched. Findings and limits, study-wide: Spike-wide coverage was observed for vaccine-associated CD4 TCRs, with dominant responses at 160-218 and 743-854. Repertoires in all cases were sampled only once the peak T cell response had passed. Mostly white British, mostly female donors; authors suggested clonal diversity may be underestimated. Close to half of spike-specific TCRs reportedly recognize unmutated variant regions.

Profiling relied on immunoSEQ multiplex PCR, and the TCRdb table lists in-frame clones only, not all of them. The repertoire holds about 150,000 clones, with about 86% as singletons. The specimen was peripheral blood, collected on day 0 of MenACWY control vaccination. The TCR comes from an adult in good health. The rearrangement links TRBV2 to TRBJ1-5, with 7 bases fitting TRBD1. The CDR3 loop reads CASRTGMGNQPQHF. DNA of the CDR3: TGTGCCAGCAGGACAGGGATGGGGAATCAGCCCCAGCATTTT. Full variable domain (missing parts from reference TRBV2 and TRBJ1-5): EPEVTQTPSHQVTQMGQEVILRCVPISNHLYFYWYRQILGQKVEFLVSFYNNEISEKSEIFDDQFSVERPDGSNFTLKIRSTKLEDSAMYFCASRTGMGNQPQHFGDGTRLSIL.